This entry describes one T cell receptor beta chain. Its antigen is currently unknown. The CDR3 runs to 15 residues. Per the germline V gene, CDR1 is LGHNA and CDR2 is YSLEER. V dropped 3 bases and J dropped 8 bases, with 17 bases sitting between them. Primers used in a second PCR of roughly 6 to 11 cycles were a sample-barcoded 5' primer and a J-beta primer mix. TCRdb passed the 5' RACE reads through MiXCR, listing each CDR3 protein once. The sample shows roughly 830,000 distinct CDR3 sequences, approximately 65% of them seen only once. The data originate from a study of blood T cells in healthy people across ages. General observations from the study: In older individuals, TCR beta diversity per million T cells was lower, falling roughly linearly with age.

The chain uses TRBV4-3 and TRBJ2-1; the D gene is possibly TRBD2 (6 bases). The sequence came from a man aged 25 to 40 in good health. The sequencing input was blood. The CDR3 spells CASSHVGGGSDEQFF. CDR3 nucleotides: TGCGCCAGCAGCCACGTGGGGGGAGGTTCGGATGAGCAGTTCTTC.